This T cell receptor beta chain was sequenced for a study of CD8 T cells in Susac syndrome. As for the study in general: Treatment status at blood draw for the Susac syndrome patients was therapy-naive, corticosteroids, or intravenous immunoglobulin alone. Study-wide results and limits: The study recognized that its TCR sequencing and HLA analysis covered a relatively small number of individuals.

Random-hexamer reverse transcription was applied to 0.5 to 1 ug RNA. Amplification of the TCR beta CDR3 was carried out by immunoSEQ multiplex PCR, which spanned a total of 54 Vbeta and 13 Jbeta segments. TCRdb reprocessed the immunoSEQ multiplex PCR reads with MiXCR, giving one entry per CDR3 protein. Of over 120,000 distinct CDR3 sequences detected, around 93% appear once; the ten largest clones hold about 0.14%. Sequencing of TCR beta covered CD8+ and CD4+ T cells obtained from blood. As concerns this clonotype: Its antigen is not identified.

V lost 5 bases and J 3 bases, leaving 4 bases between the germline ends. Germline values: CDR1 MDHEN, CDR2 SYDVKM. The CDR3 contains 11 residues. Input material: CD4+ T cells from PBMCs. The chain employs TRBV28 and TRBJ1-2, with no clear D. This clonotype originated in a human donor with Susac syndrome. CDR3 protein: CASSRDYGYTF. DNA for the CDR3: TGTGCCAGCAGTCGTGACTATGGCTACACCTTC.